Below, 30 T cell receptor beta chains from the same sample are listed, as sequenced in a study of shared clonotypes between healthy human individuals. The method was immunoSEQ multiplex PCR; TCRdb's version includes in-frame clones alone and lacks a portion of them. The sample gives roughly 2 million clones, around 95% of which show up once; approximately 0.13% is in the top ten. Input material: naive CD4+ T cells sorted from blood. This sample's subset: CD45RA+ positively selected. These receptors were taken from a man aged 18 to 29 in good health.

A remark on this clone: Additional DNA sequences in this sample encode the identical CDR3. The chain links TRBV30 to TRBJ1-6; D is undetermined. The germline V and J ends were trimmed by 8 bases and 7 bases, with 9 bases remaining between them. CDR3 size: 11 residues. Germline V gene sequence: CDR1 GTSNPN, CDR2 SVGIG (reference sequence). The CDR3 bases are TGTGCCAGCGGGGAGAATTCACCCCTCCACTTT. Its translation: CASGENSPLHF.

V usage is TRBV6-1 and J usage is TRBJ2-7; a possible D gene is TRBD1 (7 bases). CDR3 length: 15 amino acids. Germline CDR1 is MNHNS and CDR2 is SASEGT. V gave up 6 bases and J gave up 1 base, with 16 bases separating them. CDR3 sequence reads: CASSRETGTSYEQYF. CDR3 bases: TGTGCCAGCAGCAGGGAGACAGGGACTTCCTACGAGCAGTACTTC.

With respect to this clone: This sample also contains other DNA sequences that code for the same CDR3. The V and J genes are TRBV6-6 and TRBJ2-2; 9 bases agree with TRBD1. The J segment lost 1 base and the V segment lost 5 bases, leaving 2 bases of the junction unmatched. CDR3 length: 15 residues. Germline CDR1 is MNHNY and CDR2 is SVGAGI (reference sequence). The CDR3 DNA follows: TGTGCCAGCAGTCCGGGACAGGGGAACACCGGGGAGCTGTTTTTT. Protein product: CASSPGQGNTGELFF.

Regarding this clone: Other DNA variants within this sample encode the same CDR3. The chain uses TRBV18 and TRBJ1-1; a weak D match, TRBD1 (5 bases). The CDR3 spans 13 residues. Germline-derived CDR1 and CDR2 are KGHSH and LQKENI. Trimming stripped 4 bases from V and 4 bases from J, with 10 bases between. The DNA for the CDR3 is TGTGCCAGCTCACAGGGGAGGGGCACTGAAGCTTTCTTT. This encodes CASSQGRGTEAFF.

The chain is built from TRBV19 and TRBJ1-6; perhaps TRBD1 as D (5 bases). The CDR3 is 17 amino acids. In germline, CDR1 is LNHDA, CDR2 SQIVND (reference sequence). V shed 3 bases and J shed 8 bases, with 20 bases lying between them. CDR3: CASSIPPDSRRDSPLHF. The CDR3 DNA reads TGTGCCAGTAGTATCCCTCCTGACAGCAGGCGGGATTCACCCCTCCACTTT.

The chain combines TRBV6-5 with TRBJ2-1; a weak D match, TRBD2 (5 bases). From germline, CDR1 is MNHEY and CDR2 SVGAGI. V was shortened by 7 bases and J by 6 bases, with 16 bases between the two germline ends. This CDR3 has 14 amino acids. DNA of the CDR3: TGTGCCAGCACTAAAGTGGACGGGGTCAATGAGCAGTTCTTC. Protein sequence: CASTKVDGVNEQFF.

The V and J genes are TRBV7-9 and TRBJ1-1, with D unresolved. This CDR3 has 14 amino acids. Trimming stripped 2 bases from V and 0 bases from J, with 7 bases between. Looked up from germline, CDR1 is SEHNR and CDR2 is FQNEAQ (reference sequence). The CDR3 spells CASSLKALNTEAFF. CDR3 nucleotides: TGTGCCAGCAGCTTAAAAGCGTTGAACACTGAAGCTTTCTTT.

The rearrangement joins TRBV28 to TRBJ2-2, with 9 nucleotides matching TRBD1. V lost 5 bases to trimming and J lost 7 bases; unmatched junction nucleotides: 8. CDR1 is MDHEN and CDR2 is SYDVKM in the germline V gene. CDR3 length: 15 residues. The CDR3 nucleotides read TGTGCCAGCAGTATCACCGGGACAGGGATCGGGGAGCTGTTTTTT. The encoded protein is CASSITGTGIGELFF.

This chain joins TRBV18 and TRBJ2-1; 7 bases map to TRBD1. The CDR3 runs to 15 residues. J lost 5 bases, V lost 3 bases, and 7 bases had no gene match. Germline values: CDR1 KGHSH, CDR2 LQKENI. The chain's CDR3 is CASSPSGTENNEQFF. The CDR3 DNA follows: TGTGCCAGCTCACCTTCCGGGACAGAAAACAATGAGCAGTTCTTC.

The chain recombines TRBV5-4 with TRBJ2-3, with D perhaps matching TRBD1 (5 bases). The germline V gene encodes CDR1 SGHNT and CDR2 YYREEE (reference sequence). Trimming removed 0 bases from V and 2 bases from J, with 10 bases in between. This CDR3 region has 15 residues. Written as DNA, the CDR3 is TGTGCCAGCAGCTTGGCAGGGATTCTCACAGATACGCAGTATTTT. Translated: CASSLAGILTDTQYF.

The chain couples TRBV30 to TRBJ2-5; the D gene is possibly TRBD2 (6 bases). The CDR3 is 14 residues long. The ends were cut back, 0 bases at V and 1 base at J, with 9 bases in the middle. In germline, CDR1 is GTSNPN, CDR2 SVGIG (reference sequence). CDR3 bases: TGTGCCTGGAGTGTAAATAGCGGCCAAGAGACCCAGTACTTC. This sequence encodes CAWSVNSGQETQYF.

This chain joins TRBV30 and TRBJ1-1; TRBD1 matches at 7 bases. The CDR3 consists of 14 residues. Germline CDR1 is GTSNPN and CDR2 is SVGIG (reference sequence). Trimming at V came to 6 bases and at J to 5 bases, leaving 12 bases not matched to a gene. The CDR3 spells CACVKAGGLTEAFF. CDR3 nucleotide sequence: TGTGCCTGCGTAAAAGCAGGGGGTCTGACTGAAGCTTTCTTT.

The rearrangement links TRBV19 to TRBJ1-4, with 7 bases identical to TRBD1. Germline CDR1 LNHDA, CDR2 SQIVND (reference sequence). The V gene end was trimmed by 4 bases and the J gene end by 6 bases; junction bases not matched to a gene: 8. The length of the CDR3 is 15 residues. CDR3 DNA sequence: TGTGCCAGTAGTAGACAGGCCCAGGGGGATGAAAAACTGTTTTTT. It codes for CASSRQAQGDEKLFF.

The chain is built from TRBV27 and TRBJ2-6; the match to TRBD1 covers 8 bases. Germline-derived CDR1 and CDR2 are MNHEY and SMNVEV (reference sequence). J was trimmed by 0 bases and V by 6 bases; bases with no gene match: 7. The CDR3 runs 17 residues. This chain's CDR3 is CASSPRDRSSGANVLTF. In DNA, the CDR3 is TGTGCCAGCAGCCCTAGGGACAGGTCCTCTGGGGCCAACGTCCTGACTTTC.

The chain employs TRBV4-1 and TRBJ2-4; either TRBD1 or TRBD2 may supply D (6 bases each). Germline lookup yields CDR1 MGHRA and CDR2 YSYEKL. The V end lost 5 bases, the J end lost 0 bases, and 20 bases lay between the germline ends. This CDR3 spans 18 amino acids. The CDR3: CASSSSGTGTLAKNIQYF. DNA of the CDR3: TGCGCCAGCAGCTCATCAGGTACAGGGACTTTAGCCAAAAACATTCAGTACTTC.

In nucleotides, the CDR3 is TGTGCCAGCAGCCGGGGGGACAGGGGGCCAGAGACCCAGTACTTC. Translated: CASSRGDRGPETQYF. The chain has TRBV6-1 and TRBJ2-5, with TRBD1 matching 12 bases. Germline V gene lookup returns CDR1 MNHNS and CDR2 SASEGT. The CDR3 loop spans 15 amino acids. The V segment lost 6 bases and the J segment 4 bases; nucleotides outside the gene matches: 6.

The chain combines TRBV4-2 with TRBJ1-1; D gene unclear. The CDR3 runs to 13 residues. The germline gives CDR1 LGHNA, CDR2 YNFKEQ. V lost 2 bases, J lost 2 bases, and 6 bases lay in between. CDR3: CASSQTTNTEAFF. CDR3 nucleotide sequence: TGTGCCAGCAGCCAAACAACTAACACTGAAGCTTTCTTT.

This chain connects TRBV10-2 to TRBJ2-5, with TRBD1 matching 7 bases. V lost 6 bases and J lost 5; bases outside the gene matches: 12. CDR1 and CDR2 (germline): WSHSY, SAAADI. The CDR3 is made up of 15 amino acids. In DNA form, the CDR3 reads TGCGCCAGCAGGGGAGTGGGGACAGTTGGGGAGACCCAGTACTTC. Its translation: CASRGVGTVGETQYF.

The genes are TRBV11-2 and TRBJ1-2; 12 positions match TRBD1. The CDR3 totals 18 residues. Germline loops: CDR1 SGHAT, CDR2 FQNNGV. J lost 2 bases, V lost 2 bases, and 9 bases had no gene match. This chain's CDR3 is CASSLQGTGGRGNYGYTF. DNA of the CDR3: TGTGCCAGCAGCTTACAAGGGACAGGGGGCCGGGGAAACTATGGCTACACCTTC.

The chain joins TRBV19 to TRBJ2-2; 10 bases match TRBD2. Germline V lookup: CDR1 LNHDA, CDR2 SQIVND (reference sequence). The CDR3 has 16 amino acids. After removal of 6 bases from V and 5 bases from J, the junction contained 9 bases not matched to a gene. Here the CDR3 reads CASRQLAGKGTGELFF. CDR3 in DNA: TGTGCCAGTAGACAACTAGCGGGAAAGGGGACCGGGGAGCTGTTTTTT.

The chain uses TRBV5-1 and TRBJ1-4, with D possibly matching TRBD1 (5 bases). Germline values: CDR1 SGHRS, CDR2 YFSETQ. Trimming cost V 2 bases and J 5 bases, with 10 bases left between them. CDR3 length: 14 residues. CDR3 in DNA: TGCGCCAGCAGCTTTACAGAGGGGAATGAAAAACTGTTTTTT. Amino acids: CASSFTEGNEKLFF.

In DNA form, the CDR3 reads TGTGCCAGCAGTGATGGGGGGACAGGGGAGTACTTC. This codes for CASSDGGTGEYF. The rearrangement joins TRBV6-1 to TRBJ2-7; 10 bases agree with TRBD1. Germline loops: CDR1 MNHNS, CDR2 SASEGT. The trim removed 3 bases at V and 11 bases at J, leaving 4 bases unmatched. This CDR3 has 12 amino acids.

V and J are TRBV7-9 and TRBJ1-4, with D uncertain. CDR1 is SEHNR and CDR2 is FQNEAQ in the germline V gene (reference sequence). The CDR3 spans 14 residues. V was trimmed by 5 bases and J by 7 bases, leaving 14 bases between them. Here the CDR3 DNA reads TGTGCCAGCAGCGTCTCCGGGATGAGTGAAAAACTGTTTTTT. This codes for CASSVSGMSEKLFF. Based on the CDR3 plus reference TRBV7-9 and TRBJ1-4, the full variable domain is DTGVSQNPRHKITKRGQNVTFRCDPISEHNRLYWYRQTLGQGPEFLTYFQNEAQLEKSRLLSDRFSAERPKGSFSTLEIQRTEQGDSAMYLCASSVSGMSEKLFFGSGTQLSVL.

V and J are TRBV18 and TRBJ2-2; D unresolved. V dropped 0 bases and J dropped 6 bases, with 26 bases sitting between them. The CDR3 loop spans 20 amino acids. Germline V gene sequence: CDR1 KGHSH, CDR2 LQKENI. The CDR3 spells CASSPPYWTHVPIRAGELFF. CDR3 nucleotides: TGTGCCAGCTCACCACCCTATTGGACGCACGTCCCAATTAGAGCCGGGGAGCTGTTTTTT. Full variable domain (remainder filled in from reference TRBV18 and TRBJ2-2): NAGVMQNPRHLVRRRGQEARLRCSPMKGHSHVYWYRQLPEEGLKFMVYLQKENIIDESGMPKERFSAEFPKEGPSILRIQQVVRGDSAAYFCASSPPYWTHVPIRAGELFFGEGSRLTVL.

V usage is TRBV30 and J usage is TRBJ1-5; 7 bases map to TRBD1. V shed 4 bases and J 5 bases; nucleotides not matched to a gene: 8. Germline values: CDR1 GTSNPN, CDR2 SVGIG (reference sequence). The length of the CDR3 is 14 residues. CDR3 in amino acids: CAWTPGQLDQPQHF. Here the CDR3 DNA reads TGTGCCTGGACTCCGGGACAGCTCGATCAGCCCCAGCATTTT.

The chain recombines TRBV10-1 with TRBJ1-4, with D unresolved. Germline V lookup: CDR1 WNHNN, CDR2 SYGVQD (reference sequence). The V end lost 0 bases, the J end lost 11 bases, and 10 bases lay between the germline ends. The length of the CDR3 is 13 residues. The CDR3 here is CASSESGSGKLFF. CDR3 coding DNA: TGCGCCAGCAGTGAGTCGGGGTCCGGGAAACTGTTTTTT.

The chain is built from TRBV19 and TRBJ2-2; TRBD1 is a possible D gene (5 bases). The V gene lost 7 bases and the J gene lost 7 bases, with 13 bases spanning the gap. Germline CDR1 LNHDA, CDR2 SQIVND (reference sequence). The CDR3 spans 13 residues. The CDR3 DNA reads TGTGCCAGTATTGGACAATCAGGCGGGGAGCTGTTTTTT. Its translation is CASIGQSGGELFF.

V usage is TRBV7-9 and J usage is TRBJ2-4; 8 nucleotides line up with TRBD1. Losses at the gene ends were 1 base for V and 4 bases for J; bases not matched to a gene: 12. Looked up from germline, CDR1 is SEHNR and CDR2 is FQNEAQ (reference sequence). This CDR3 contains 18 residues. CDR3 sequence (DNA): TGTGCCAGCAGCTTAGGTTTACAGGGGGAGACGCGGAAAAACATTCAGTACTTC. Translation: CASSLGLQGETRKNIQYF. The full variable domain, completed using reference TRBV7-9 and TRBJ2-4, is DTGVSQNPRHKITKRGQNVTFRCDPISEHNRLYWYRQTLGQGPEFLTYFQNEAQLEKSRLLSDRFSAERPKGSFSTLEIQRTEQGDSAMYLCASSLGLQGETRKNIQYFGAGTRLSVL.

The chain carries TRBV6-1 and TRBJ1-2; D remains unclear. This CDR3 has 15 amino acids. Germline V gene sequence: CDR1 MNHNS, CDR2 SASEGT. V was trimmed by 4 bases and J by 2 bases, leaving 14 bases between them. The CDR3 here is CASSGGSALNYGYTF. The CDR3 nucleotides are TGTGCCAGCAGTGGCGGCTCGGCGCTAAACTATGGCTACACCTTC.

The CDR3 coding sequence is TGTGCCAGCTCACCGCCAACAGGCAAAAGGCAGTTCTTC. Translating gives CASSPPTGKRQFF. This sequence joins TRBV18 and TRBJ2-1; tentative D call: TRBD1 (5 bases). Germline V gives CDR1 KGHSH, CDR2 LQKENI. The CDR3 runs 13 residues. Trimming pared 3 bases from V and 12 bases from J, leaving 15 bases between.